What follows are 25 T cell receptor beta chains derived from one specimen sequenced in a study of CD8 T cells in ankylosing spondylitis. Study-level points and caveats: There was a TCR beta motif, made of eight highly homologous variants, that appeared characteristic of ankylosing spondylitis blood.

These TCRs are of unknown antigen specificity. One entry per CDR3 protein, called by TCRdb with MiXCR from the 5' RACE reads. The sample has about 330,000 distinct CDR3 sequences, less than 9.5% seen once. The sequencing sample was made of blood, either unsorted or a sorted T cell fraction (not recorded which). These receptors were collected from a male donor with ankylosing spondylitis.

The chain joins TRBV18 to TRBJ1-4; D is ambiguous. The ends were cut back, 2 bases at V and 5 bases at J, with 15 bases in the middle. Germline CDR1 is KGHSH and CDR2 is LQKENI. The CDR3 loop spans 16 amino acids. CDR3 nucleotides: TGTGCCAGCTCACCAAGGGCCGAACAACCGAATGAAAAACTGTTTTTT. This translates into CASSPRAEQPNEKLFF.

The chain carries TRBV12-3 or TRBV12-4 and TRBJ2-2; 8 bases match TRBD2. The CDR3 is 16 amino acids. Losses at the gene ends were 2 bases for V and 6 bases for J; bases not matched to a gene: 8. CDR3 residues: CASSLQGLAGAGELFF. The DNA of the CDR3 is TGTGCCAGCAGTTTACAAGGGCTAGCGGGTGCCGGGGAGCTGTTTTTT.

This sequence joins TRBV7-2 and TRBJ1-2; maybe TRBD1 (5 bases). V lost 8 bases, J lost 8 bases, and 18 bases lay in between. Per the germline V gene, CDR1 is SGHTA and CDR2 is FQGNSA. The CDR3 sequence is 13 residues long. The CDR3 spells CASGTYGAEGYTF. In DNA, the CDR3 is TGTGCCAGCGGAACCTACGGGGCGGAGGGCTACACCTTC.

In its sample, this clonotype was seen a few times. V usage is TRBV6-1 and J usage is TRBJ1-4; D remains unclear. The V gene's germline CDR1 is MNHNS and CDR2 SASEGT. V was cut by 2 bases and J by 1 base, with 8 bases left in between. The CDR3 runs to 15 residues. Written as DNA, the CDR3 is TGTGCCAGCAGTGAACTCAGGATAACTAATGAAAAACTGTTTTTT. It codes for CASSELRITNEKLFF.

This clonotype came up a few times. The J gene is TRBJ2-2, the V gene TRBV3-1; 7 bases fit TRBD2. Germline CDR1 reads LGHDT; CDR2 reads YNNKEL (reference sequence). With 1 base clipped from V and 4 bases from J, the junction kept 6 bases outside the gene matches. The CDR3 is 16 residues long. CDR3 nucleotide sequence: TGTGCCAGCAGCCAAGTTGCGGGAGTGGGCACCGGGGAGCTGTTTTTT. The encoded protein is CASSQVAGVGTGELFF. Full variable domain (remainder filled in from reference TRBV3-1 and TRBJ2-2): DTAVSQTPKYLVTQMGNDKSIKCEQNLGHDTMYWYKQDSKKFLKIMFSYNNKELIINETVPNRFSPKSPDKAHLNLHINSLELGDSAVYFCASSQVAGVGTGELFFGEGSRLTVL.

V and J are TRBV29-1 and TRBJ2-1, with D possibly matching TRBD2 (5 bases). The germline gives CDR1 SQVTM, CDR2 ANQGSEA. The CDR3 is made up of 13 amino acids. Trimming removed 4 bases at V and 8 bases at J, with 15 bases between. The chain's CDR3 is CSVVTVASHEQFF. The DNA of the CDR3 is TGCAGCGTTGTTACGGTGGCTAGCCATGAGCAGTTCTTC.

The chain links TRBV11-2 to TRBJ2-3; 8 bases fit TRBD2. Germline trimming cut 5 bases from V and 3 bases from J; bases unmatched to any gene: 7. Germline assignment: CDR1 SGHAT and CDR2 FQNNGV. The CDR3 consists of 15 residues. CDR3 in DNA: TGTGCCAGCAGCCCGAGCGGGAGTAGGACAGATACGCAGTATTTT. It codes for CASSPSGSRTDTQYF.

The chain is built from TRBV9 and TRBJ1-2; 9 bases are a match to TRBD1. Germline values: CDR1 SGDLS, CDR2 YYNGEE. The CDR3 length is 15 residues. The ends lost 0 bases at V and 3 bases at J; junction bases unmatched: 3. The CDR3 sequence: CASSVADRGDYGYTF. In nucleotides, the CDR3 is TGTGCCAGCAGCGTAGCGGACAGGGGAGACTATGGCTACACCTTC. The full variable domain, in which reference TRBV9 and TRBJ1-2 provide the parts outside the CDR3, is DSGVTQTPKHLITATGQRVTLRCSPRSGDLSVYWYQQSLDQGLQFLIQYYNGEERAKGNILERFSAQQFPDLHSELNLSSLELGDSALYFCASSVADRGDYGYTFGSGTRLTVV.

This clonotype has at least ten counts. The V call is TRBV12-3 or TRBV12-4, the J call TRBJ1-5; 8 bases align to TRBD1. The CDR3 sequence is 19 residues long. Unmatched junction bases numbered 17, after V lost 4 bases and J lost 3 bases. The CDR3 loop is CASSSGQGPSVYSNQPQHF. CDR3 sequence (DNA): TGTGCCAGCAGTTCCGGACAGGGACCTTCTGTTTACTCCAATCAGCCCCAGCATTTT.

The table lists this clonotype with a few counts. This chain connects TRBV5-1 to TRBJ2-6, with D perhaps TRBD1 (5 bases). Trimming left V 1 base short and J 0 bases short, with 17 bases between. CDR1 is SGHRS, CDR2 YFSETQ, per germline. The CDR3 runs to 19 residues. The CDR3 DNA is TGCGCCAGCAGCTTGCGTGTTGACAGACCATCCTCTGGGGCCAACGTCCTGACTTTC. The encoded protein is CASSLRVDRPSSGANVLTF.

This clonotype was observed a few times. This chain joins TRBV5-1 and TRBJ2-5, with D perhaps TRBD1 (7 bases). The V and J ends lost 0 bases and 3 bases respectively, with 9 bases between them. From germline, CDR1 is SGHRS and CDR2 YFSETQ. The CDR3 length is 14 residues. This CDR3 is CASSLGGTEETQYF. The CDR3 DNA sequence: TGCGCCAGCAGCTTGGGCGGGACAGAAGAGACCCAGTACTTC.

The sample holds many counts of this clonotype. The rearrangement uses TRBV6-5 and TRBJ2-2; D not certain. The CDR3 has 16 residues. With 0 bases removed from V and 0 bases from J, the gap between germline ends came to 8 bases. Germline V gene data show CDR1 as MNHEY and CDR2 as SVGAGI. The CDR3 DNA is TGTGCCAGCAGTTACTCGAGGCAGGCGAACACCGGGGAGCTGTTTTTT. Translated, it gives CASSYSRQANTGELFF.

Only a few counts were recorded for this clonotype. The chain is built from TRBV5-1 and TRBJ2-2, with TRBD1 matching 7 bases. The CDR3 runs to 15 residues. From germline, CDR1 is SGHRS and CDR2 YFSETQ. Trimming cost V 6 bases and J 2 bases; bases outside gene matches: 7. CDR3 sequence (DNA): TGCGCCAGCAAAGACGGGACAGCAAACACCGGGGAGCTGTTTTTT. Translation: CASKDGTANTGELFF.

Only a few counts were recorded for this clonotype. The gene calls are TRBV12-3 or TRBV12-4 and TRBJ1-2; D is ambiguous. This CDR3 has 12 residues. V lost 4 bases and J lost 4, with 7 bases in between. CDR3 amino acids: CASSSGIYGYTF. As DNA, the CDR3 is TGTGCCAGCAGTTCGGGGATCTATGGCTACACCTTC.

This clonotype was detected only a few times. This chain links TRBV7-8 with TRBJ2-7; D gene ambiguous. Trimming stripped 3 bases from V and 2 bases from J, with 14 bases between. The V gene's germline CDR1 is SGHVS and CDR2 FQNEAQ. The CDR3 runs 15 residues. In DNA form, the CDR3 reads TGTGCCAGCAGCTTTTCGCAGATTTCGCCCTACGAGCAGTACTTC. Encoded protein: CASSFSQISPYEQYF.

This clonotype has a count of ten or more. CDR3 amino acids: CSVDLQGTTRAEQFF. CDR3 nucleotides: TGCAGCGTAGATCTACAGGGGACAACCAGGGCTGAGCAGTTCTTC. The rearrangement joins TRBV29-1 to TRBJ2-1, with 7 bases that match TRBD1. The CDR3 runs 15 residues. V lost 6 bases to trimming and J lost 9 bases; unmatched junction nucleotides: 17. Germline CDR1 SQVTM, CDR2 ANQGSEA.

This rearrangement joins TRBV12-3 or TRBV12-4 to TRBJ1-1, with 8 bases lining up with TRBD1. The CDR3 extends over 13 amino acids. J was trimmed by 6 bases and V by 5 bases; bases with no gene match: 5. The CDR3 nucleotides are TGTGCCAGCAGTCTGGGACAGGTATCTGAAGCTTTCTTT. Translating gives CASSLGQVSEAFF.

CDR3 protein: CASSLGQLSTYEQYF. CDR3 nucleotides: TGCGCCAGCAGCTTGGGTCAATTAAGCACCTACGAGCAGTACTTC. The chain uses TRBV5-1 and TRBJ2-7; D is uncertain. The CDR3 is 15 residues long. With 0 bases removed from V and 2 bases from J, the gap between germline ends came to 12 bases. Looked up from germline, CDR1 is SGHRS and CDR2 is YFSETQ. Together with reference TRBV5-1 and TRBJ2-7, the CDR3 gives the full variable domain: KAGVTQTPRYLIKTRGQQVTLSCSPISGHRSVSWYQQTPGQGLQFLFEYFSETQRNKGNFPGRFSGRQFSNSRSEMNVSTLELGDSALYLCASSLGQLSTYEQYFGPGTRLTVT.

This clonotype has only one observation. The chain is built from TRBV27 and TRBJ2-7; D is ambiguous. This CDR3 has 12 amino acids. Germline assignment: CDR1 MNHEY and CDR2 SMNVEV (reference sequence). V lost 4 bases, J lost 2 bases, and 6 bases lay in between. The chain's CDR3 is CASSSPAYEQYF. Written as DNA, the CDR3 is TGTGCCAGCAGTTCCCCTGCCTACGAGCAGTACTTC.

This clonotype showed up just a few times. The V and J genes are TRBV4-1 and TRBJ1-2; D not certain. The CDR3 contains 15 residues. CDR1 MGHRA and CDR2 YSYEKL come from the germline V gene. V lost 2 bases to trimming and J lost 2 bases, with 12 bases between them. The chain's CDR3 is CASSQKAAANYGYTF. The CDR3, as DNA: TGCGCCAGCAGCCAAAAGGCGGCAGCCAACTATGGCTACACCTTC.

In its sample, this clonotype was seen many times. The V gene is TRBV12-3 or TRBV12-4, the J gene TRBJ2-7; possibly TRBD2 for D (6 bases). V shed 5 bases and J shed 2 bases, with 13 bases lying between them. There are 14 residues in the CDR3. The CDR3 DNA reads as TGTGCCAGCAGTCTTAGCGGAGCCACCTACGAGCAGTACTTC. It translates to CASSLSGATYEQYF.

The V call is TRBV29-1, the J call TRBJ2-3; 10 bases agree with TRBD1. V was pared by 7 bases and J by 6 bases, with 4 bases of the junction left unmatched. Germline V CDR1 and CDR2: SQVTM, ANQGSEA. The CDR3 totals 12 residues. The CDR3 bases are TGCAGCGCCGACAGGGGGCCGGATACGCAGTATTTT. Translation gives CSADRGPDTQYF.

This clonotype was seen a handful of times. The rearrangement joins TRBV7-4 to TRBJ2-7; TRBD1 matches at 7 bases. The V gene's germline CDR1 is SGHVT and CDR2 SQSDAQ. Trimming cost V 5 bases and J 4 bases; bases outside gene matches: 20. This CDR3 has 18 amino acids. The CDR3 DNA reads TGTGCCAGCAGCCGACTAAAAGAGAGGGGCCAGGGGGATTACGAGCAGTACTTC. This encodes CASSRLKERGQGDYEQYF.

This clonotype came up many times. V gene TRBV11-3 combines with J gene TRBJ2-2; D might be TRBD2 (5 bases). This CDR3 contains 15 residues. Germline assignment: CDR1 SGHNT and CDR2 YENEEA. Trimming removed 1 base from V and 6 bases from J, with 12 bases in between. CDR3 sequence: CASSLGGSRAGELFF. CDR3 nucleotide sequence: TGTGCCAGCAGCTTAGGTGGGAGCCGGGCCGGGGAGCTGTTTTTT.

In this sample, this clonotype turned up many times. The rearrangement joins TRBV29-1 to TRBJ2-1; D perhaps matches TRBD2 (5 bases). CDR1 and CDR2 from the germline V gene are SQVTM and ANQGSEA. V dropped 3 bases and J dropped 8 bases, with 8 bases sitting between them. This CDR3 has 11 residues. CDR3 amino acids: CSVEIAHEQFF. The CDR3 region has the DNA TGCAGCGTTGAGATAGCGCATGAGCAGTTCTTC.